This is a list of T cell receptor beta chains from one sample in a study of blood T cell repertoires in COVID-19. Profiling relied on immunoSEQ multiplex PCR, and the TCRdb table lists in-frame clones only, not all of them. The table records some 200,000 clones, around four fifths of them present only once. Sample: PBMCs or T cells enriched from blood (not recorded which). These receptors originate from a man aged 40-55 years who had recovered from COVID-19. Both conserved end residues are part of each CDR3. Fields, in order: D gene, J gene, clone size, V gene, CDR3 protein, CDR3 DNA. A D gene is named only where the DNA matches it firmly. Where a row states a size, it is once, few, many or the class of an expanded clone; other rows omit it.

d_gene: TRBD2
j_gene: TRBJ2-3
abundance: NA
v_gene: TRBV28
CDR3aa: CASTPSGRDTDTQYF
CDR3nt: TGTGCCAGCACACCTAGCGGGAGGGACACAGATACGCAGTATTTT

d_gene: NA
j_gene: TRBJ1-1
abundance: NA
v_gene: TRBV19
CDR3aa: CASSMTGATNTEAFF
CDR3nt: TGTGCCAGTAGTATGACAGGTGCTACGAACACTGAAGCTTTCTTT

d_gene: TRBD2
j_gene: TRBJ2-1
abundance: NA
v_gene: TRBV5-1
CDR3aa: CASSFLSGSSYNEQFF
CDR3nt: TGCGCCAGCAGCTTCTTAAGCGGGAGTTCCTACAATGAGCAGTTCTTC

d_gene: TRBD1
j_gene: TRBJ1-2
abundance: NA
v_gene: TRBV11-2
CDR3aa: CASSSTGGYGYTF
CDR3nt: TGTGCCAGCAGCTCGACAGGGGGCTATGGCTACACCTTC

d_gene: NA
j_gene: TRBJ2-6
abundance: NA
v_gene: TRBV28
CDR3aa: CASSLGEAGANVLTF
CDR3nt: TGTGCCAGCAGTTTAGGGGAGGCTGGGGCCAACGTCCTGACTTTC

d_gene: NA
j_gene: TRBJ1-3
abundance: NA
v_gene: TRBV11-2
CDR3aa: CASRKQGMGGNTIYF
CDR3nt: TGTGCCAGCAGGAAACAGGGTATGGGAGGAAACACCATATATTTT

d_gene: NA
j_gene: TRBJ2-1
abundance: NA
v_gene: TRBV9
CDR3aa: CASSVAGYNEQFF
CDR3nt: TGTGCCAGCAGCGTAGCGGGTTACAATGAGCAGTTCTTC

d_gene: NA
j_gene: TRBJ2-3
abundance: once
v_gene: TRBV7-2
CDR3aa: CASSPRGRVGDTQYF
CDR3nt: TGTGCCAGCAGCCCCCGCGGCAGGGTCGGAGATACGCAGTATTTT

d_gene: NA
j_gene: TRBJ1-2
abundance: NA
v_gene: TRBV6-5
CDR3aa: CASSYSQVDYGYTF
CDR3nt: TGTGCCAGCAGTTACTCACAGGTGGACTATGGCTACACCTTC

d_gene: NA
j_gene: TRBJ2-1
abundance: NA
v_gene: TRBV21-1
CDR3aa: CASSKGKVEDRVYNEQFF
CDR3nt: TGTGCCAGCAGCAAAGGTAAGGTTGAGGACAGGGTTTACAATGAGCAGTTCTTC

d_gene: NA
j_gene: TRBJ1-5
abundance: NA
v_gene: TRBV7-8
CDR3aa: CASSLALVSQPQHF
CDR3nt: TGTGCCAGCAGCTTAGCCTTGGTCAGTCAGCCCCAGCATTTT

d_gene: NA
j_gene: TRBJ2-2
abundance: NA
v_gene: TRBV7-2
CDR3aa: CASSFPVNTGELFF
CDR3nt: TGTGCCAGCAGCTTCCCCGTAAACACCGGGGAGCTGTTTTTT

d_gene: TRBD1
j_gene: TRBJ1-4
abundance: once
v_gene: TRBV6-1
CDR3aa: CASSEALQGATNEKLFF
CDR3nt: TGTGCCAGCAGTGAAGCGCTACAGGGGGCAACTAATGAAAAACTGTTTTTT

d_gene: NA
j_gene: TRBJ2-5
abundance: NA
v_gene: TRBV5-1
CDR3aa: CASSLAVAGQETQYF
CDR3nt: TGCGCCAGCAGCTTGGCCGTGGCTGGCCAAGAGACCCAGTACTTC

d_gene: NA
j_gene: TRBJ1-5
abundance: NA
v_gene: TRBV19
CDR3aa: CASSIWQVNQPQHF
CDR3nt: TGTGCCAGTAGTATATGGCAGGTCAATCAGCCCCAGCATTTT

d_gene: NA
j_gene: TRBJ1-2
abundance: NA
v_gene: TRBV27
CDR3aa: CASSFQGMGAYGYTF
CDR3nt: TGTGCCAGCAGTTTTCAGGGAATGGGGGCTTATGGCTACACCTTC

d_gene: TRBD1
j_gene: TRBJ1-5
abundance: NA
v_gene: TRBV7-2
CDR3aa: CASSKDRGQPQHF
CDR3nt: TGTGCCAGCAGTAAGGACAGGGGACAGCCCCAGCATTTT

d_gene: NA
j_gene: TRBJ1-5
abundance: NA
v_gene: TRBV19
CDR3aa: CASGSGGIQPQHF
CDR3nt: TGTGCCAGCGGTTCTGGGGGGATCCAGCCCCAGCATTTT

d_gene: TRBD2
j_gene: TRBJ2-2
abundance: NA
v_gene: TRBV4-3
CDR3aa: CASSPGTSGRPTGELFF
CDR3nt: TGCGCCAGCAGTCCTGGGACTAGCGGGAGACCCACCGGGGAGCTGTTTTTT

d_gene: NA
j_gene: TRBJ2-5
abundance: NA
v_gene: TRBV7-2
CDR3aa: CASSFPLTGRETQYF
CDR3nt: TGTGCCAGCAGCTTTCCCCTCACAGGGCGGGAGACCCAGTACTTC

d_gene: TRBD2
j_gene: TRBJ2-3
abundance: NA
v_gene: TRBV5-6
CDR3aa: CASSVREYTDTQYF
CDR3nt: TGTGCCAGCAGCGTGCGGGAGTACACAGATACGCAGTATTTT

d_gene: NA
j_gene: TRBJ2-6
abundance: once
v_gene: TRBV29-1
CDR3aa: CSVEVGVGANVLTF
CDR3nt: TGCAGCGTTGAAGTAGGGGTTGGGGCCAACGTCCTGACTTTC

d_gene: TRBD1
j_gene: TRBJ2-5
abundance: NA
v_gene: TRBV6-2/TRBV6-3
CDR3aa: CASSRRGQEETQYF
CDR3nt: TGTGCCAGCAGCCGGAGGGGACAGGAAGAGACCCAGTACTTC

d_gene: NA
j_gene: TRBJ2-1
abundance: once
v_gene: TRBV18
CDR3aa: CASSPKGLPSSYNEQFF
CDR3nt: TGTGCCAGCTCACCAAAGGGACTTCCTAGCTCCTACAATGAGCAGTTCTTC

d_gene: NA
j_gene: TRBJ1-4
abundance: NA
v_gene: TRBV27
CDR3aa: CASSLRQGNEKLFF
CDR3nt: TGTGCCAGCAGTTTAAGGCAGGGGAACGAAAAACTGTTTTTT